What follows is one T cell receptor (beta chain) and its context. The sample's time point: peripheral blood 6 weeks after treatment start. Patients were living with locally advanced or metastatic urothelial carcinoma. Per-patient samples, pretreatment and on-treatment, numbered 1 to 8. Only in-frame clones appear in the TCRdb table, and some are missing; sequencing was by immunoSEQ multiplex PCR. The sample includes approximately 120,000 clones, about 82% of them seen just once. This specimen belongs to a study of PD-L1 blockade in urothelial cancer. The V end was cut by 1 base, the J end by 2 bases, with 13 bases between. The CDR3 has 15 amino acids. CDR1 is SGHNT and CDR2 is YYREEE in the germline V gene (reference sequence).

V is TRBV5-4 and J is TRBJ2-7; D not certain. This sequence originates from a man aged 45-60 years with urothelial cancer. The sequencing here drew on PBMCs, taken around atezolizumab (anti-PD-L1) treatment. The CDR3: CASSLSEKRAYEQYF. CDR3 in DNA: TGTGCCAGCAGCTTGTCGGAGAAAAGAGCCTACGAGCAGTACTTC.